This TCR beta chain emerged from a study of cytomegalovirus exposure and HLA in healthy donors. Findings and limits, study-wide: Roughly uniform depth of sequencing across donors was assumed in presence/absence analyses. Some TCR beta chains (164 of them) were listed as cytomegalovirus-associated. Further analysis was carried out later, and it showed several of the most significant clusters appearing linked to common viral pathogens.

The ends lost 0 bases at V and 7 bases at J; junction bases unmatched: 4. This CDR3 has 15 amino acids. Per germline, CDR1 LGHNA and CDR2 YSLEER. As regards this clone: Its target is not known.

Primers for the PCR totalled 60 Vbeta and 13 Jbeta. Produced via immunoSEQ multiplex PCR; TCRdb's table is partial and in-frame only. Altogether 170,000 or so clones are present, about three quarters being singletons, with the ten largest covering approximately 1.5%. Sequenced sample: PBMCs. The rearrangement uses TRBV4-3 and TRBJ2-1; TRBD2 agrees at 9 bases. The TCR comes from a woman aged 30 to 39 in good health and CMV-seropositive. DNA for the CDR3: TGCGCCAGCAGCCAAGATGGGCTAGCGGGGAATGAGCAGTTCTTC. Translation gives CASSQDGLAGNEQFF.